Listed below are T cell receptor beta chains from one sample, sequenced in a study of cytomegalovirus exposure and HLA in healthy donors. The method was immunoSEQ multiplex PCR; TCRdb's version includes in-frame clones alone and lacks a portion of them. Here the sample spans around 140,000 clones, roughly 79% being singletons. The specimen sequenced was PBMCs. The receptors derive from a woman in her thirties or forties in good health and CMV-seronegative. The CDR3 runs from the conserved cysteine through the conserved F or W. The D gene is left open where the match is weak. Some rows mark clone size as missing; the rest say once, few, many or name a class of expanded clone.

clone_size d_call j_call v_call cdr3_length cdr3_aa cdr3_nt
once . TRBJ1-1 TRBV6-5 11 CASNRGSEAFF TGTGCCAGCAATAGGGGATCCGAAGCTTTCTTT
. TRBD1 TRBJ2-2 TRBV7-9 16 CASSPPGQANTGELFF TGTGCCAGCAGCCCGCCGGGACAGGCGAACACCGGGGAGCTGTTTTTT
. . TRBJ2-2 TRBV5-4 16 CASSVAVRSNTGELFF TGTGCCAGCAGCGTCGCGGTACGTTCGAACACCGGGGAGCTGTTTTTT
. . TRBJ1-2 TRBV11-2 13 CASSLDRGFGYTF TGTGCCAGCAGCTTAGATCGCGGGTTTGGCTACACCTTC
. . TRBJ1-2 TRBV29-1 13 CSVEVGAPYGYTF TGCAGCGTTGAGGTGGGGGCGCCTTATGGCTACACCTTC
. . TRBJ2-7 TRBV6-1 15 CASSDPGTNSCEQYF TGTGCCAGCAGTGACCCCGGGACAAACTCCTGCGAGCAGTACTTC
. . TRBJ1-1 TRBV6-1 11 CAITKDTEAFF TGTGCCATCACTAAGGACACTGAAGCTTTCTTT
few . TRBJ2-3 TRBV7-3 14 CASSLNPAGDTQYF TGTGCCAGCAGCTTAAATCCAGCAGGAGATACGCAGTATTTT
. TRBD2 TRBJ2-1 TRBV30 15 CAWRETSGGWNEQFF TGTGCCTGGAGGGAGACTAGCGGGGGGTGGAATGAGCAGTTCTTC
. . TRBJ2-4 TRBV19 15 CASSTRSGGLYIQYF TGTGCCAGTAGTACGAGGTCGGGGGGCCTGTACATTCAGTACTTC
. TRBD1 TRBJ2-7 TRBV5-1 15 CASNDRGTGVAEQYF TGCGCCAGCAACGACAGGGGGACAGGGGTTGCCGAGCAGTACTTC
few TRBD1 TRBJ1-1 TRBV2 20 CASSVVSDLGQLHLNTEAFF TGTGCCAGCAGTGTTGTGTCGGATTTGGGACAGCTTCATTTGAACACTGAAGCTTTCTTT
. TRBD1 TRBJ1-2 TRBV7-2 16 CASSTRDRERNYGYTF TGTGCCAGCAGCACCAGAGACAGGGAGAGAAACTATGGCTACACCTTC
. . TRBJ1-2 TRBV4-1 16 CASSQVVGVRGYGYTF TGCGCCAGCAGCCAAGTGGTAGGGGTTAGGGGCTATGGCTACACCTTC
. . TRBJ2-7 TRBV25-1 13 CASSEFGQGALYF .
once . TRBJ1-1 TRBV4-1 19 CASSQTLEQTDSWHTEAFF TGCGCCAGCAGCCAGACACTAGAACAAACGGACAGCTGGCACACTGAAGCTTTCTTT
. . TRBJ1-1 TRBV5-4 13 CASSRTKNTEAFF TGTGCCAGCAGCCGGACAAAGAACACTGAAGCTTTCTTT
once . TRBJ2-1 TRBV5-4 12 CASSFQNNEQFF TGTGCCAGCAGCTTCCAGAACAATGAGCAGTTCTTC
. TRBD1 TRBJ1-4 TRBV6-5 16 CASSYLGRTGAEKLFF TGTGCCAGCAGTTACTTGGGGAGGACAGGGGCTGAAAAACTGTTTTTT
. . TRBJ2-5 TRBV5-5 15 CASSWMGARKETQYF TGTGCCAGCAGCTGGATGGGGGCGAGGAAGGAGACCCAGTACTTC
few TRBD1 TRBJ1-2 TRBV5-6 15 CASSLGQGAFYGYTF TGTGCCAGCAGCTTGGGGCAGGGGGCTTTCTATGGCTACACCTTC
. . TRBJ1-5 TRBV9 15 CASSVGGTGNQPQHF TGTGCCAGCAGCGTAGGAGGGACTGGCAATCAGCCCCAGCATTTT
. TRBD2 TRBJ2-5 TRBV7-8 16 CASSPRSGGAGETQYF TGTGCCAGCAGCCCCCGTAGCGGGGGGGCCGGTGAGACCCAGTACTTC
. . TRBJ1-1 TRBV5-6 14 CASSLERLNTEAFF TGTGCCAGCAGCTTGGAGCGGTTGAACACTGAAGCTTTCTTT
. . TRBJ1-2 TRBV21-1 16 CASSEPAQGFLYGYTF TGTGCCAGCAGCGAGCCCGCTCAGGGGTTCCTATATGGCTACACCTTC
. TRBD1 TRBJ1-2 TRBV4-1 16 CASSQGDRAGDYGYTF TGCGCCAGCAGCCAAGGGGACAGGGCGGGGGACTATGGCTACACCTTC
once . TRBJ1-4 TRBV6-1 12 CASRAPNEKLFF TGTGCCAGCAGGGCCCCTAATGAAAAACTGTTTTTT
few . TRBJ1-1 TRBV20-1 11 CSGQRVTEAFF TGCAGTGGGCAGAGGGTTACTGAAGCTTTCTTT
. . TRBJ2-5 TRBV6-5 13 CASTVEGEETQYF TGTGCCAGCACCGTAGAGGGGGAGGAGACCCAGTACTTC
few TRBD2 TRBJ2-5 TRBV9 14 CASGTSGGQETQYF TGTGCCAGCGGGACTAGCGGGGGCCAAGAGACCCAGTACTTC
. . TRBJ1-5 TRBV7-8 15 CASSLSAGKVQPQHF TGTGCCAGCAGCTTATCGGCAGGTAAAGTGCAGCCCCAGCATTTT
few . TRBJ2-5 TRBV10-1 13 CASSVRVGETQYF TGCGCCAGCAGTGTACGGGTAGGAGAGACCCAGTACTTC
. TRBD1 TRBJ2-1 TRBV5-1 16 CASSPRPTGILSEQFF TGCGCCAGCAGCCCGCGCCCGACAGGGATACTTTCTGAGCAGTTCTTC
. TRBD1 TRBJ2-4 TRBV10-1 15 CASSDPGQGKNIQYF TGCGCCAGCAGTGATCCCGGACAGGGGAAAAACATTCAGTACTTC
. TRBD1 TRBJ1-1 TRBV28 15 CASSSPPGGDTEAFF TGTGCCAGCAGTTCCCCCCCAGGGGGCGACACTGAAGCTTTCTTT
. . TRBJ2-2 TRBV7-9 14 CASSLGRGTGELFF TGTGCCAGCAGCTTAGGGAGGGGTACCGGGGAGCTGTTTTTT
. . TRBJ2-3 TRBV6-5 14 CASRLPGSTDTQYF TGTGCCAGCAGACTACCGGGGAGCACAGATACGCAGTATTTT
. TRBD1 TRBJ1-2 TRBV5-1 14 CASSFRQGRTGYTF TGCGCCAGCAGCTTTCGACAGGGAAGAACGGGCTACACTTTC
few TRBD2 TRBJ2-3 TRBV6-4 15 CASAPGGESSDTQYF TGTGCCAGCGCCCCTGGGGGGGAGAGTTCAGATACGCAGTATTTT
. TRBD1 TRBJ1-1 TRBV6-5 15 CASSYAGTGSTEAFF TGTGCCAGCAGTTACGCCGGGACAGGGTCCACTGAAGCTTTCTTT
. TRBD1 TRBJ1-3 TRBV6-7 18 CASSLHPDRAPSGNTIYF TGTGCCAGCAGTCTCCACCCGGACAGGGCTCCATCTGGAAACACCATATATTTT
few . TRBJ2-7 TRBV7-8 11 CASSSTYEQYF TGTGCCAGCAGCTCCACCTACGAGCAGTACTTC
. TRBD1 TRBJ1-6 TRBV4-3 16 CASSHRQGVGNSPLHF TGCGCCAGCAGCCACCGACAGGGAGTAGGAAATTCACCCCTCCACTTT
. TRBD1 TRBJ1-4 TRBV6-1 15 CASEGRTGGEEKLFF TGTGCCAGCGAGGGTAGGACAGGAGGGGAGGAAAAACTGTTTTTT
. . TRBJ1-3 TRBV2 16 CATTGKPEAVGNTIYF TGTGCCACCACAGGGAAGCCGGAGGCTGTGGGAAACACCATATATTTT
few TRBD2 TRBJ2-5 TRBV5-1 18 CASSSSPSGGAEEETQYF TGCGCCAGCAGCTCTAGCCCTAGCGGGGGGGCAGAGGAAGAGACCCAGTACTTC
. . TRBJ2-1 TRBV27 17 CASSLPPPGQDYNEQFF TGTGCCAGCAGTTTGCCCCCTCCGGGACAAGACTACAATGAGCAGTTCTTC
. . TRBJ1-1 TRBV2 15 CASSVGGAMNTEAFF TGTGCCAGCAGTGTAGGCGGGGCCATGAACACTGAAGCTTTCTTT
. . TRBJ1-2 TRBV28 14 CASSTLTGPYGYTF TGTGCCAGCAGTACTCTAACAGGACCCTATGGCTACACCTTC
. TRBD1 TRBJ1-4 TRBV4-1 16 CASSQIGGGGNEKLFF TGCGCCAGCAGCCAAATAGGGGGCGGAGGTAATGAAAAACTGTTTTTT
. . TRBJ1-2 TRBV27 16 CASSFFFGGANYGYTF TGTGCCAGCAGTTTCTTCTTTGGGGGGGCGAACTATGGCTACACCTTC
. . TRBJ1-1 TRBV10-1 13 CASTRGMNTEAFF TGCGCCAGCACTAGGGGAATGAACACTGAAGCTTTCTTT
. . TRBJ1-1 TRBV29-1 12 CSVAGEGTEAFF TGCAGCGTGGCAGGAGAGGGCACTGAAGCTTTCTTT